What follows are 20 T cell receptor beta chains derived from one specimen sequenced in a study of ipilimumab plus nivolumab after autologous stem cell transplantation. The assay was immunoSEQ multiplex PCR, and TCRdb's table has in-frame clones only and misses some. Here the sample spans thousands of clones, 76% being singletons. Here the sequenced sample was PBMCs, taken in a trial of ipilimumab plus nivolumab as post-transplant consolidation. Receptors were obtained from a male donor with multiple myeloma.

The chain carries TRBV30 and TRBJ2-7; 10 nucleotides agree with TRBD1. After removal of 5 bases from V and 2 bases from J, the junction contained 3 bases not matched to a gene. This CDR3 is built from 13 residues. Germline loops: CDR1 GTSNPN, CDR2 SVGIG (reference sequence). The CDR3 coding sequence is TGTGCCTGGTCCGGACAGGGGGCCTACGAGCAGTACTTC. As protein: CAWSGQGAYEQYF.

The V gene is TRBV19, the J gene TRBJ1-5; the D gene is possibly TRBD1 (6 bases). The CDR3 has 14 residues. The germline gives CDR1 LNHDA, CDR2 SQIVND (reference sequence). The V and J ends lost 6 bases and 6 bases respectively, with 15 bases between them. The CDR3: CASRPSGGSQPQHF. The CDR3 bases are TGTGCCAGTAGACCCTCGGGGGGCTCTCAGCCCCAGCATTTT.

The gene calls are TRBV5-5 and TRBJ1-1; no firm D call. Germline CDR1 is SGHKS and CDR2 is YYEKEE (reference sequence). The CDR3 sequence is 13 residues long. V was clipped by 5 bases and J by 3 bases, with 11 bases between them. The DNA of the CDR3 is TGTGCCAGCAGTGTAAAGGCCCACACTGAAGCTTTCTTT. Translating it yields CASSVKAHTEAFF. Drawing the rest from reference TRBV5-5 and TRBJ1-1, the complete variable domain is DAGVTQSPTHLIKTRGQQVTLRCSPISGHKSVSWYQQVLGQGPQFIFQYYEKEERGRGNFPDRFSARQFPNYSSELNVNALLLGDSALYLCASSVKAHTEAFFGQGTRLTVV.

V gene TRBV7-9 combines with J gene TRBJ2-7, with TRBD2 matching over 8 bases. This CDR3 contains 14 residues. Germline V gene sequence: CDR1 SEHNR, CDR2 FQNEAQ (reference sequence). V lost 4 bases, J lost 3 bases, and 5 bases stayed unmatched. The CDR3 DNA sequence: TGTGCCAGCAGCTCCGGGACTAGTATCTACGAGCAGTACTTC. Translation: CASSSGTSIYEQYF.

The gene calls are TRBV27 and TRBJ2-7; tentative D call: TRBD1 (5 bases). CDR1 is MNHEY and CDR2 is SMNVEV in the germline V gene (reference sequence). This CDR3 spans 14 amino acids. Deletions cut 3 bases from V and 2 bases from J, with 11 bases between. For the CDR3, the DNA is TGTGCCAGCAGTTTTCGGAACAGGCCCTACGAGCAGTACTTC. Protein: CASSFRNRPYEQYF.

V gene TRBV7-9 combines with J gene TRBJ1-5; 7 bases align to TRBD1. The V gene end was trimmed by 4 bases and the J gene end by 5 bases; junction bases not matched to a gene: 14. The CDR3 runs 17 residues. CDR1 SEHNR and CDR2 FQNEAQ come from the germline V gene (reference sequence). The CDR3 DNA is TGTGCCAGCAGCTCCTCTATTACAGGGGAACGAGATCAGCCCCAGCATTTT. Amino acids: CASSSSITGERDQPQHF.

CDR3 DNA sequence: TGCGCCAGCAGACGGGACAGGGGGGACGAGCAGTACTTC. This translates into CASRRDRGDEQYF. The J gene is TRBJ2-7, the V gene TRBV10-1; 11 nucleotides align to TRBD1. From germline, CDR1 is WNHNN and CDR2 SYGVQD (reference sequence). There are 13 residues in the CDR3. The ends lost 6 bases at V and 5 bases at J; junction bases unmatched: 3.

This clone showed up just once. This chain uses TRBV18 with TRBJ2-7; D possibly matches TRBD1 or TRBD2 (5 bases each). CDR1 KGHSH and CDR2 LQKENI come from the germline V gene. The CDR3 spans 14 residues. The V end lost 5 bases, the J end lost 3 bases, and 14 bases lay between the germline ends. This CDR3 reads CASSTGAEGYEQYF. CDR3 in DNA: TGTGCCAGCTCAACCGGGGCAGAAGGCTACGAGCAGTACTTC.

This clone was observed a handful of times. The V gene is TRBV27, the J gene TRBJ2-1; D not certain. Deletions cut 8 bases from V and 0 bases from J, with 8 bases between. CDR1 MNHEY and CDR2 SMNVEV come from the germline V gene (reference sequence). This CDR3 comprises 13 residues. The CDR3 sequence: CASGQSSYNEQFF. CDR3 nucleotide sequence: TGTGCCAGCGGCCAGAGCTCCTACAATGAGCAGTTCTTC.

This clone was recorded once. The CDR3, as DNA: TGTGCCAGCAGCAAAGTGCGCAATCAGCCCCAGCATTTT. The encoded protein is CASSKVRNQPQHF. The rearrangement links TRBV21-1 to TRBJ1-5. TRBV21-1 is designated a pseudogene. This CDR3 is 13 amino acids long.

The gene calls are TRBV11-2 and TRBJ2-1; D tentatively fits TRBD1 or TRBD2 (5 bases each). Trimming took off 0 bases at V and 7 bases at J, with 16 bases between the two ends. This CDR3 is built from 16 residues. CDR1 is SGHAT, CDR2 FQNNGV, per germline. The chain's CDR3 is CASSLELLGTRNEQFF. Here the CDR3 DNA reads TGTGCCAGCAGCTTAGAGCTTTTGGGGACGAGGAATGAGCAGTTCTTC.

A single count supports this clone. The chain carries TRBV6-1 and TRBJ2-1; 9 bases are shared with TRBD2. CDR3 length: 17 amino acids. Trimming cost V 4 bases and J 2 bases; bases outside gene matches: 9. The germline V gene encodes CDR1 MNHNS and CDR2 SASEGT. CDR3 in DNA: TGTGCCAGCAGTGTTCTCGCTAGCGGGGCCCCCTACAATGAGCAGTTCTTC. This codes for CASSVLASGAPYNEQFF.

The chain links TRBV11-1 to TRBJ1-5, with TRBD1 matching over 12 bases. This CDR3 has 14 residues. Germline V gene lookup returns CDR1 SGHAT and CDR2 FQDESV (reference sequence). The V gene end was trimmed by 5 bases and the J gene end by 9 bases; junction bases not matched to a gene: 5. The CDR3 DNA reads TGTGCCAGCAGCGACGGGACAGGGGGCCTGCCCCAGCATTTT. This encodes CASSDGTGGLPQHF.

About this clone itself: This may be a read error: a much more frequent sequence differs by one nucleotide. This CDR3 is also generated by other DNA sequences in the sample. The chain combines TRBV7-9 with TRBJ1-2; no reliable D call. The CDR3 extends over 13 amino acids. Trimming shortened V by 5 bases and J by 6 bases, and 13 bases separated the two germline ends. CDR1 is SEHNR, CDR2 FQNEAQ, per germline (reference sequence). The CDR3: CASSRTEAHGYTF. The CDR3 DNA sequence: TGTGCCAGCAGCCGGACCGAGGCCCATGGCTACACCTTC.

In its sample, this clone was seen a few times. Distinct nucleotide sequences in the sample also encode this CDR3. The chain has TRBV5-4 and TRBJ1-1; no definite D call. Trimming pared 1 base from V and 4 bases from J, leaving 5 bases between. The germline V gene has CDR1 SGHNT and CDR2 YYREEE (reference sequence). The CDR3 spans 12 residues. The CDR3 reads CASSLRGTEAFF. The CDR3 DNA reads TGTGCCAGCAGCTTGCGGGGCACTGAAGCTTTCTTT.

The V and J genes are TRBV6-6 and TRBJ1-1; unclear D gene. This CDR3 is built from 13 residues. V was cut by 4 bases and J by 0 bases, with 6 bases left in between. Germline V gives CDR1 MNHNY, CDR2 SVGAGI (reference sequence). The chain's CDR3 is CASSSYLNTEAFF. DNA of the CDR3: TGTGCCAGCAGTTCCTACCTGAACACTGAAGCTTTCTTT.

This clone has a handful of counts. In DNA, the CDR3 is TGTGCCAGTGGGGGGGGCCTGACCTACAATGAGCAGTTCTTC. As protein: CASGGGLTYNEQFF. The rearrangement joins TRBV19 to TRBJ2-1; the D gene is possibly TRBD2 (7 bases). CDR3 length: 14 residues. The germline V gene encodes CDR1 LNHDA and CDR2 SQIVND (reference sequence). Trimming took off 8 bases at V and 2 bases at J, with 13 bases between the two ends.

This CDR3 reads CASSVEAGSYEQFF. The CDR3 nucleotides are TGTGCCAGCAGCGTAGAGGCAGGAAGCTATGAGCAGTTCTTC. The chain uses TRBV9 and TRBJ2-1, with D uncertain. Per germline, CDR1 SGDLS and CDR2 YYNGEE. V lost 0 bases and J lost 8, with 12 bases in between. This CDR3 region has 14 residues. Filled out from reference TRBV9 and TRBJ2-1, the complete variable domain reads DSGVTQTPKHLITATGQRVTLRCSPRSGDLSVYWYQQSLDQGLQFLIQYYNGEERAKGNILERFSAQQFPDLHSELNLSSLELGDSALYFCASSVEAGSYEQFFGPGTRLTVL.

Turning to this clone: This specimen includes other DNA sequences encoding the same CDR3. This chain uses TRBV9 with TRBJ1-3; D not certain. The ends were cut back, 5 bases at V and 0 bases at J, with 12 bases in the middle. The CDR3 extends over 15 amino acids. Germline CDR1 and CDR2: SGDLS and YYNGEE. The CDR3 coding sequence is TGTGCCAGCAGTGTAAATCAGTTCTCTGGAAACACCATATATTTT. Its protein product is CASSVNQFSGNTIYF.

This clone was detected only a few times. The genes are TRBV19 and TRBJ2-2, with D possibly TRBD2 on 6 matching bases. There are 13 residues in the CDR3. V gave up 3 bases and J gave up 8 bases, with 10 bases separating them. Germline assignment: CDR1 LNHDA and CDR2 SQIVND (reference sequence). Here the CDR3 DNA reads TGTGCCAGTAGTATTGCGGGGTTTGGGGAGCTGTTTTTT. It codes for CASSIAGFGELFF.